Listed here is a single T cell receptor (beta chain). What it recognizes is unknown. The data were taken from a study of T cell responses to AZD1222 COVID-19 vaccine. The CDR3 runs to 15 residues. Germline loops: CDR1 MNHEY, CDR2 SVGAGI. Trimming took 2 bases from V and 0 from J, leaving 8 bases between them. The study, taken as a whole, reports: Once two AZD1222 doses were given, Spike-specific TCR breadth and depth went up. Reportedly, close to half of spike-specific TCRs are directed against unmutated variant regions. Donors were mostly white British, more females; clonal diversity possibly underestimated.

Clones were read by immunoSEQ multiplex PCR, and TCRdb kept only the in-frame ones, dropping some. The sample contains 45,000 to 55,000 clones, around 86% of which appear only once. Second-dose intervals of approximately 4 or approximately 12 weeks were pooled. The origin of this receptor is an adult who received the AZD1222 COVID-19 vaccine. The chain employs TRBV6-5 and TRBJ2-4; D is undetermined. The sample here was peripheral blood, taken 28 days after the second AZD1222 dose. The CDR3 loop reads CASSYTELAKNIQYF. In DNA, the CDR3 is TGTGCCAGCAGTTACACGGAGCTAGCCAAAAACATTCAGTACTTC.